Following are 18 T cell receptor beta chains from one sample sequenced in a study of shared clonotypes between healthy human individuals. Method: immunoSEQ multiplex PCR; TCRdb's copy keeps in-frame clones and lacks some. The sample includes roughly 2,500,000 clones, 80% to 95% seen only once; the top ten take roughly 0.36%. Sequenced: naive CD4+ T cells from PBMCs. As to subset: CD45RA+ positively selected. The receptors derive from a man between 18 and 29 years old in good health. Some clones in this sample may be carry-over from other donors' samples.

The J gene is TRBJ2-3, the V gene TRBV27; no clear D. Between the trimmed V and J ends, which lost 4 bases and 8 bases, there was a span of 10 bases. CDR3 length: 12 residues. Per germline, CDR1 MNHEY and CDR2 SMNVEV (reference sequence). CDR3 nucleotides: TGTGCCAGCAGTTATGGTTGGGGTACGCAGTATTTT. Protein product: CASSYGWGTQYF.

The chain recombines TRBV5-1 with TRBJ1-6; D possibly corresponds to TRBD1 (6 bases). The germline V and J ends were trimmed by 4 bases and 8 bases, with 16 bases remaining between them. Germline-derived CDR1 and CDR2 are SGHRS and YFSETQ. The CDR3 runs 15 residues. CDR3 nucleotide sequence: TGCGCCAGCAGCCTCACGCGGGGGCAGGATTCACCCCTCCACTTT. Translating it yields CASSLTRGQDSPLHF.

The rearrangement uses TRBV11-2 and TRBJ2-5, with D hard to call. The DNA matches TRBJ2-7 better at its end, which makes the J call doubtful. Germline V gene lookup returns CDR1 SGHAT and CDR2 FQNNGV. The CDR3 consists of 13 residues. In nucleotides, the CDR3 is TGTGCCAGCAGCCTCCAGTCGCCGTACGAGCAGTACTTC. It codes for CASSLQSPYEQYF.

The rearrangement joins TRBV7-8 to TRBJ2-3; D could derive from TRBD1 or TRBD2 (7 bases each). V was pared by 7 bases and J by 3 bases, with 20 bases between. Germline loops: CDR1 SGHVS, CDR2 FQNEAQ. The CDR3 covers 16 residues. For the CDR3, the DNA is TGTGCCAGCAACCCTCAGGGGGGGAGCATGACAGATACGCAGTATTTT. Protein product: CASNPQGGSMTDTQYF.

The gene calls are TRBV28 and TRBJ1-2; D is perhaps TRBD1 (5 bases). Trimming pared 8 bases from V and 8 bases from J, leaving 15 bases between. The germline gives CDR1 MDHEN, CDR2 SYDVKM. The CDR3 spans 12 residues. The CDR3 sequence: CASVQGLYGYTF. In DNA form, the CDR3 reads TGTGCCAGCGTTCAGGGTCTGTACGGCTACACCTTC.

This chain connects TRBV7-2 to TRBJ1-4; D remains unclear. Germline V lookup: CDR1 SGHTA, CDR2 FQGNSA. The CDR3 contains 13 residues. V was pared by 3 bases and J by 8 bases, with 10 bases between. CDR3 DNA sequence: TGTGCCAGCAGCTTCAGGATGCGGGAAAAACTGTTTTTT. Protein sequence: CASSFRMREKLFF.

The chain's CDR3 is CASSLVPNQGADEQYF. Here the CDR3 DNA reads TGCGCCAGCAGCTTGGTTCCCAATCAGGGGGCCGACGAGCAGTACTTC. The chain couples TRBV5-1 to TRBJ2-7; 8 nucleotides align to TRBD1. Germline V gene lookup returns CDR1 SGHRS and CDR2 YFSETQ. The CDR3 sequence is 16 residues long. V lost 0 bases and J lost 5; bases outside the gene matches: 10.

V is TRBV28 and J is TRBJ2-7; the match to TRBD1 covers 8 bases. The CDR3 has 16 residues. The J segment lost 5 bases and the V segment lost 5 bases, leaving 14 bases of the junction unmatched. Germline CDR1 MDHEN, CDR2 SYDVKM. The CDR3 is CASSVSPGQGAHEQYF. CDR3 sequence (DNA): TGTGCCAGCAGTGTATCCCCCGGACAGGGCGCCCACGAGCAGTACTTC.

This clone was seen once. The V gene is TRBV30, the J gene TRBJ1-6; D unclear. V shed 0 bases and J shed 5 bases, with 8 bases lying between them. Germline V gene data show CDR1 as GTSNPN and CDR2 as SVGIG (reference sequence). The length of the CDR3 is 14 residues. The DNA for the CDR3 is TGTGCCTGGAGTGTCTGGCAGGATAATTCACCCCTCCACTTT. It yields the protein CAWSVWQDNSPLHF. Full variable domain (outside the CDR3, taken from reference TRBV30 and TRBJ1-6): SQTIHQWPATLVQPVGSPLSLECTVEGTSNPNLYWYRQAAGRGLQLLFYSVGIGQISSEVPQNLSASRPQDRQFILSSKKLLLSDSGFYLCAWSVWQDNSPLHFGNGTRLTVT.

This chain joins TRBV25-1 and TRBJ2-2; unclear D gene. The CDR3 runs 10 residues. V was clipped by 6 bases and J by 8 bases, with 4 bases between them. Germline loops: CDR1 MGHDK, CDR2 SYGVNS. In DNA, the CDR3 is TGTGCCAGCAGCGGGGGGGAGCTGTTTTTT. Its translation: CASSGGELFF.

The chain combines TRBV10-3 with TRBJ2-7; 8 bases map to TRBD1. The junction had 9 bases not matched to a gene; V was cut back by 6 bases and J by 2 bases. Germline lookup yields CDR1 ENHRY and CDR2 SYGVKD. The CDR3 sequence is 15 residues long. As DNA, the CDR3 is TGTGCCATCAGCCCAGACAGGGGCCTCCCCTACGAGCAGTACTTC. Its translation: CAISPDRGLPYEQYF.

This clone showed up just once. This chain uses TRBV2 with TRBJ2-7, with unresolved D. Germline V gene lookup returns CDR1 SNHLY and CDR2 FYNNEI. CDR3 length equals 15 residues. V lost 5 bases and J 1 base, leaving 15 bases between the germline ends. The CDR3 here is CASSPLRATSYEQYF. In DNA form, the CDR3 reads TGTGCCAGCAGTCCCTTAAGGGCGACTTCCTACGAGCAGTACTTC.

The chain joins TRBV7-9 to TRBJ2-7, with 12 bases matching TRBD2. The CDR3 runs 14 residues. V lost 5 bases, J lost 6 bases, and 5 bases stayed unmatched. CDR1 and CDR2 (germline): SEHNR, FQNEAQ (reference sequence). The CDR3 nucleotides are TGTGCCAGCAGCAGACTAGCGGGAGTAAGCGAGCAGTACTTC. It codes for CASSRLAGVSEQYF.

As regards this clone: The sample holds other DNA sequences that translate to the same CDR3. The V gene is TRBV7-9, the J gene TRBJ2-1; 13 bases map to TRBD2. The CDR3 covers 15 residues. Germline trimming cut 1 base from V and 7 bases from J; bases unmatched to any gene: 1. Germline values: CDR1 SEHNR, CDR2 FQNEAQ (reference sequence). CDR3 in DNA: TGTGCCAGCAGCTTAGGGACTAGCGGGAGTAATGAGCAGTTCTTC. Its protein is CASSLGTSGSNEQFF.

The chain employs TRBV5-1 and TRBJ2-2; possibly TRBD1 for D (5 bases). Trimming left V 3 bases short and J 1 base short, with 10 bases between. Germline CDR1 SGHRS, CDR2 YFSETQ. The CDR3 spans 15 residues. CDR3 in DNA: TGCGCCAGCAGCTCGGCGACAGTGAACACCGGGGAGCTGTTTTTT. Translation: CASSSATVNTGELFF.

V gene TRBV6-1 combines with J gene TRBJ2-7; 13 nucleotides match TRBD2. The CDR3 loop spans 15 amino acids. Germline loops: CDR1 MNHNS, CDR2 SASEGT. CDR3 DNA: TGTGCGGGAAAGCGGACTAGCGGGAGTAACGACGAGCAGTACTTC. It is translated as CAGKRTSGSNDEQYF.

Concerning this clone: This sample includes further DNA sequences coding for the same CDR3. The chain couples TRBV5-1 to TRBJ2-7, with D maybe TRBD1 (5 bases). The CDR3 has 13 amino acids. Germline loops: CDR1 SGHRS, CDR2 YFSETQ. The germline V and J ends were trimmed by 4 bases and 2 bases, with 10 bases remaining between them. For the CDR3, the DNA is TGCGCCAGCAGCAGGGGAACCCCCTACGAGCAGTACTTC. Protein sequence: CASSRGTPYEQYF.

DNA of the CDR3: TGCGCCAGCAGGCTAAGCGGGACCGCAGATACGCAGTATTTT. Its translation: CASRLSGTADTQYF. V is TRBV5-1 and J is TRBJ2-3; the match to TRBD2 covers 7 bases. Germline V CDR1 and CDR2: SGHRS, YFSETQ. CDR3 length: 14 residues. V gave up 5 bases and J gave up 4 bases; unmatched junction bases: 7.